This T cell receptor (beta chain) was sequenced in a study of T cells in Graves' hyperthyroidism and ophthalmopathy. General study findings and limits: Blood samples included most of the expanded thyroid clonotypes exceeding 0.001.

Researchers defined stable Graves' hyperthyroidism as no ophthalmopathy progression within 18 months. V lost 2 bases, J lost 4 bases, and 17 bases lay in between. The CDR3 contains 16 residues. Germline lookup yields CDR1 LGHDT and CDR2 YNNKEL (reference sequence). Amplification of TCR beta CDR3 regions was performed using RNA transcripts as template. An initial round of RT-PCR targeting the TCR CDR3 relied on the HTBI primer set. TCRdb independently ran MiXCR on the multiplex PCR reads; one entry per CDR3 protein. The sample lists more than 150,000 distinct CDR3 sequences, approximately 15% seen once, with roughly 30% in the top ten. This clonotype was observed at least ten times. The target antigen is unknown.

This TCR derives from a woman between 45 and 65 years old with Graves' hyperthyroidism. V gene TRBV3-1 combines with J gene TRBJ1-1; a possible D gene is TRBD1 (5 bases). Sample: blood. CDR3 protein: CASSQQTVVGFTEAFF. DNA of the CDR3: TGTGCCAGCAGCCAACAGACAGTAGTTGGTTTCACTGAAGCTTTCTTT. Together with reference TRBV3-1 and TRBJ1-1, the CDR3 gives the full variable domain: DTAVSQTPKYLVTQMGNDKSIKCEQNLGHDTMYWYKQDSKKFLKIMFSYNNKELIINETVPNRFSPKSPDKAHLNLHINSLELGDSAVYFCASSQQTVVGFTEAFFGQGTRLTVV.